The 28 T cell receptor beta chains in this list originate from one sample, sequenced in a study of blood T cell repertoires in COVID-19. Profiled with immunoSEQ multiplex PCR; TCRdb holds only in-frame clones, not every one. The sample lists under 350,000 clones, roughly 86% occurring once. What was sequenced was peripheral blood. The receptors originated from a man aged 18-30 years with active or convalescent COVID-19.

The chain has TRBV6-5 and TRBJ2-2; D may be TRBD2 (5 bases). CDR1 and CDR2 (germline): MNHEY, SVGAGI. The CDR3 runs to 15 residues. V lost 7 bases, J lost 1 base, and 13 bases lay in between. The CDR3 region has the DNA TGTGCCAGCACTGGAGGCGGCAAGAACACCGGGGAGCTGTTTTTT. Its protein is CASTGGGKNTGELFF.

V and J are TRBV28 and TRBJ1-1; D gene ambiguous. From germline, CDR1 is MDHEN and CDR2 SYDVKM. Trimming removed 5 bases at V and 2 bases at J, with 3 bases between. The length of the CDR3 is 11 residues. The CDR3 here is CASSINTEAFF. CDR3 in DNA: TGTGCCAGCAGTATAAACACTGAAGCTTTCTTT.

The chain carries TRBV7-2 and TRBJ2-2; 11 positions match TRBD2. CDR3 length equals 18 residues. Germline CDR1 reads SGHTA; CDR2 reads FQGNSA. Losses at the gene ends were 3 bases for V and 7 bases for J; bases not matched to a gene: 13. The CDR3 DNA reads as TGTGCCAGCAGCTTGTTTCCCCAGGGACTAGCGGAAGTCGGGGAGCTGTTTTTT. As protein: CASSLFPQGLAEVGELFF.

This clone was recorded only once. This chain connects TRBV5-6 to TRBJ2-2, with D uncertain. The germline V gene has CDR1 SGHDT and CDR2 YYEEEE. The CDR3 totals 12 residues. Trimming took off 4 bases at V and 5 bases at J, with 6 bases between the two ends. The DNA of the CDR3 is TGTGCCAGCAGCCAGGTGACCGGGGAGCTGTTTTTT. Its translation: CASSQVTGELFF.

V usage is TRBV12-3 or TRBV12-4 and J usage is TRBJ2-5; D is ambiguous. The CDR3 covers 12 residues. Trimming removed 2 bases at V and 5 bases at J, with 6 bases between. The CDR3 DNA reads TGTGCCAGCAGTTTAATCGGGGAGACCCAGTACTTC. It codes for CASSLIGETQYF.

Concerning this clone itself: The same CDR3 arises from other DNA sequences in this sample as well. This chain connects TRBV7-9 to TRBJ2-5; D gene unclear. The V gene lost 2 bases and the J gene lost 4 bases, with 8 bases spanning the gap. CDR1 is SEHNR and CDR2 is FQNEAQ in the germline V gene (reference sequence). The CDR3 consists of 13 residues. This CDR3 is CASSLTGGETQYF. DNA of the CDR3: TGTGCCAGCAGCTTAACCGGCGGAGAGACCCAGTACTTC.

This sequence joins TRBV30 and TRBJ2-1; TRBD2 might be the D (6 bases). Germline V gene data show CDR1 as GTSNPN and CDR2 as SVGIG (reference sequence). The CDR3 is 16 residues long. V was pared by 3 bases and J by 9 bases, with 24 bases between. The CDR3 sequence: CAWSAGRGASGGEQFF. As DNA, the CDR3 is TGTGCCTGGAGCGCCGGGAGAGGGGCTTCGGGTGGTGAGCAGTTCTTC.

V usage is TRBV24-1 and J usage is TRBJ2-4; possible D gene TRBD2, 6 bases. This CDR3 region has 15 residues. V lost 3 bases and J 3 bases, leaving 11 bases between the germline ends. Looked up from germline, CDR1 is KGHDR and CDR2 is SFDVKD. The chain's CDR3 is CATSDGGLGKNIQYF. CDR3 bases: TGTGCCACCAGTGATGGAGGGCTGGGCAAAAACATTCAGTACTTC.

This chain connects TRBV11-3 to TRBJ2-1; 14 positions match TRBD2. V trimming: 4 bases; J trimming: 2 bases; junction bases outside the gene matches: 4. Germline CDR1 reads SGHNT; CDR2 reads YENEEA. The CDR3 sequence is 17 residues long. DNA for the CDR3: TGTGCCAGCAGCTCGGGGACTAGCGGGAGCCCCTACAATGAGCAGTTCTTC. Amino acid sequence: CASSSGTSGSPYNEQFF.

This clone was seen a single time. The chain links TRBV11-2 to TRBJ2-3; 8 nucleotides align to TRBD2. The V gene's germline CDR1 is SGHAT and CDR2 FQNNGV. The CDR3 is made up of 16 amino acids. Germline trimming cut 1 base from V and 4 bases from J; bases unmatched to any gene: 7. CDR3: CASSLGGTSLPDTQYF. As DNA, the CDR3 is TGTGCCAGCAGCTTAGGGGGGACTAGTCTTCCAGATACGCAGTATTTT.

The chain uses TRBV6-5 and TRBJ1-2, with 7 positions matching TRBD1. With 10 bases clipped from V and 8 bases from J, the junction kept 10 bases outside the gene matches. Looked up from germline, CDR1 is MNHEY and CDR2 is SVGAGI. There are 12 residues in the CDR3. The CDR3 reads CAISRGGQGYTF. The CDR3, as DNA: TGTGCCATTTCCAGAGGGGGACAGGGCTACACCTTC.

The CDR3 DNA follows: TGTGCCAGCAGCCTCAGTTACAATGAGCAGTTCTTC. This encodes CASSLSYNEQFF. The chain has TRBV12-3 or TRBV12-4 and TRBJ2-1; D remains unclear. The CDR3 totals 12 residues. V was shortened by 6 bases and J by 4 bases, with 7 bases between the two germline ends.

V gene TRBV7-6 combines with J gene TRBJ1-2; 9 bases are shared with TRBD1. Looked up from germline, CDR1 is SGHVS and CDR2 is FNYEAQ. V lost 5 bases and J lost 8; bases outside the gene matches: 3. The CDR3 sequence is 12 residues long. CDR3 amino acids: CASSGTGRGYTF. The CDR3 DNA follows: TGTGCCAGCAGCGGGACAGGGAGGGGCTACACCTTC.

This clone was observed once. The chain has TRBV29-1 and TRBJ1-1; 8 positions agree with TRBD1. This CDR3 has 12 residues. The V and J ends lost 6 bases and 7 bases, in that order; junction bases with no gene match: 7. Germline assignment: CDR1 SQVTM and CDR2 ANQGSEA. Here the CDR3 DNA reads TGCAGCGTAGCGACAGGGGTGGGTGAAGCTTTCTTT. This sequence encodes CSVATGVGEAFF.

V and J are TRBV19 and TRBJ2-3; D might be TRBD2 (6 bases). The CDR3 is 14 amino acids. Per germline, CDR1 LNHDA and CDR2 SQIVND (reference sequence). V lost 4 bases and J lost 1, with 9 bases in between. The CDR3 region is CASSRASGTDTQYF. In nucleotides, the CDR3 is TGTGCCAGTAGTAGGGCTAGCGGCACAGATACGCAGTATTTT.

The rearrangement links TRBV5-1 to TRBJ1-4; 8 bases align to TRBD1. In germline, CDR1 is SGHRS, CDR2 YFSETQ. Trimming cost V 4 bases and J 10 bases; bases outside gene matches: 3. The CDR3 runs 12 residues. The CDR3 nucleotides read TGCGCCAGCAGCACCGACAGGGGAAAACTGTTTTTT. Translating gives CASSTDRGKLFF. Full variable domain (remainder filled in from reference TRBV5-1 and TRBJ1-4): KAGVTQTPRYLIKTRGQQVTLSCSPISGHRSVSWYQQTPGQGLQFLFEYFSETQRNKGNFPGRFSGRQFSNSRSEMNVSTLELGDSALYLCASSTDRGKLFFGSGTQLSVL.

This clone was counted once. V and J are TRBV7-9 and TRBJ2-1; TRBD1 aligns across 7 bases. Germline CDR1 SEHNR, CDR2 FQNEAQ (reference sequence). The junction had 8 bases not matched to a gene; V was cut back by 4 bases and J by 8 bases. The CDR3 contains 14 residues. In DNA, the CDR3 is TGTGCCAGCAGCTGGGGACAGTTCGTTGATGAGCAGTTCTTC. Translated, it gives CASSWGQFVDEQFF.

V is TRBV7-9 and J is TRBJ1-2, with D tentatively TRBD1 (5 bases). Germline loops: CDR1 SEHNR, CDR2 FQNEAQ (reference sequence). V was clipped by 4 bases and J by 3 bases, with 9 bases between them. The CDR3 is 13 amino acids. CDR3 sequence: CASSSQTDYGYTF. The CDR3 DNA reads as TGTGCCAGCAGCTCTCAGACAGACTATGGCTACACCTTC.

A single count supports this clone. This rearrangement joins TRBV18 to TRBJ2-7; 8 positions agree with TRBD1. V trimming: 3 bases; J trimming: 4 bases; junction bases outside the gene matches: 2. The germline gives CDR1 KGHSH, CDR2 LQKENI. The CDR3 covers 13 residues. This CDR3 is CASSPDRAYEQYF. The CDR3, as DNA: TGTGCCAGCTCACCGGACAGGGCTTACGAGCAGTACTTC.

CDR3 region: CASSATTSGRDSVFGETQYF. DNA for the CDR3: TGTGCCAGCAGCGCCACGACTAGCGGGAGGGACTCGGTATTTGGAGAGACCCAGTACTTC. The chain combines TRBV9 with TRBJ2-5, with 14 bases lining up with TRBD2. Trimming at V came to 3 bases and at J to 4 bases, leaving 17 bases not matched to a gene. The CDR3 loop spans 20 amino acids. Germline CDR1 and CDR2: SGDLS and YYNGEE.

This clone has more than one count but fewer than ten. CDR3 sequence (DNA): TGTGCCAGCAGCCAAGGGGACTATCAGCCCCAGCATTTT. Residues: CASSQGDYQPQHF. The rearrangement joins TRBV3-1 (or the pseudogene TRBV3-2) to TRBJ1-5; D possibly corresponds to TRBD1 (5 bases). The CDR3 is 13 amino acids. Trimming removed 1 base at V and 5 bases at J, with 6 bases between. Per the germline V gene, CDR1 is LGHDT and CDR2 is YNNKEL (reference sequence).

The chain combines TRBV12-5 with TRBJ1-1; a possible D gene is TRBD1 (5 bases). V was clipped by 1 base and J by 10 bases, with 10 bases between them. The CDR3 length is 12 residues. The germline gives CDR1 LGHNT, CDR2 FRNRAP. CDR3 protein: CASGLGDLGAFF. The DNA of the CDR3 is TGTGCTAGTGGTTTGGGGGACTTGGGAGCTTTCTTT.

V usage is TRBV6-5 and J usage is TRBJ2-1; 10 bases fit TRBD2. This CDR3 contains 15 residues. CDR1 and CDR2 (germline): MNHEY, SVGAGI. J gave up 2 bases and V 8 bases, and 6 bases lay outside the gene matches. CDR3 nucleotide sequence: TGTGCCAGCCTCCCTACTAGCGGGGCCTACAATGAGCAGTTCTTC. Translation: CASLPTSGAYNEQFF.

CDR3 bases: TGTGCCAGCAGCTCTAGTGGGCGGGGGAACACCTACGAGCAGTACTTC. Translation: CASSSSGRGNTYEQYF. This chain joins TRBV7-9 and TRBJ2-7; 7 bases align to TRBD2. V was clipped by 4 bases and J by 2 bases; unmatched bases: 11. CDR1 is SEHNR, CDR2 FQNEAQ, per germline (reference sequence). This CDR3 region has 16 residues.

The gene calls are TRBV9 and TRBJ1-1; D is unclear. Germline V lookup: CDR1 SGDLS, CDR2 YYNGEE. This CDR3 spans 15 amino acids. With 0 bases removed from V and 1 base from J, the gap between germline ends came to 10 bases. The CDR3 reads CASSVDVYRNTEAFF. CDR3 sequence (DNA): TGTGCCAGCAGCGTAGACGTGTACAGGAACACTGAAGCTTTCTTT.

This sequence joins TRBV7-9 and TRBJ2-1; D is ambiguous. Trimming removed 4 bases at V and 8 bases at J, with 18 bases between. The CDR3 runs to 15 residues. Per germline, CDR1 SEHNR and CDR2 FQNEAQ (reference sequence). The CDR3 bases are TGTGCCAGCAGCTCGCCCGACAAGCCGACGTATGAGCAGTTCTTC. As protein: CASSSPDKPTYEQFF.

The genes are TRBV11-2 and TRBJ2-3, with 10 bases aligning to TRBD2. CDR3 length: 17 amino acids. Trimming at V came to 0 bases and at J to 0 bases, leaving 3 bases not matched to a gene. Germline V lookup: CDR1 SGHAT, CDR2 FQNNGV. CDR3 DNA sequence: TGTGCCAGCAGCTTAGAGGGGACTAGCGCTAGCACAGATACGCAGTATTTT. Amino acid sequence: CASSLEGTSASTDTQYF.

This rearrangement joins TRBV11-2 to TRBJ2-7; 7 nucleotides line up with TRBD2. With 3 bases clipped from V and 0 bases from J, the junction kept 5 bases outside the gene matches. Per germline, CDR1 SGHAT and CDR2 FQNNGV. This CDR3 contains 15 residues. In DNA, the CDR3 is TGTGCCAGCAGCTTGGAGCGGGGACGCTCCTACGAGCAGTACTTC. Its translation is CASSLERGRSYEQYF.